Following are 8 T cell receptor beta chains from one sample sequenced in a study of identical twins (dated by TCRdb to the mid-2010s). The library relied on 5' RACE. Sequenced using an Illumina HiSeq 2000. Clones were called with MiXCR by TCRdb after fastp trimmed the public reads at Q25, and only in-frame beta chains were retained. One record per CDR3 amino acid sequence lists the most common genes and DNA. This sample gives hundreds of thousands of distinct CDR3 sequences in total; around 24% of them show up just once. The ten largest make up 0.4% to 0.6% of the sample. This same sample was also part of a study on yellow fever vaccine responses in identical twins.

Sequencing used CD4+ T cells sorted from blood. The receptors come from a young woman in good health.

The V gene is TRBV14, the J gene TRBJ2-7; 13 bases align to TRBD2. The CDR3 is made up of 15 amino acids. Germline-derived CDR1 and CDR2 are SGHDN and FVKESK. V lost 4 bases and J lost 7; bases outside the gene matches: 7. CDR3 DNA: TGTGCCAGCAGCCCCCTGGGACTAGCGGGAAGTGAGCAGTACTTC. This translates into CASSPLGLAGSEQYF.

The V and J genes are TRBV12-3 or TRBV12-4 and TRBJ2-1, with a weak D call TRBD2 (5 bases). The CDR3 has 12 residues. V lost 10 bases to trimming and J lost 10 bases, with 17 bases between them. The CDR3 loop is CAIQTGRGEQFF. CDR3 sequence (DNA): TGTGCCATCCAGACGGGTCGAGGGGAGCAGTTCTTC.

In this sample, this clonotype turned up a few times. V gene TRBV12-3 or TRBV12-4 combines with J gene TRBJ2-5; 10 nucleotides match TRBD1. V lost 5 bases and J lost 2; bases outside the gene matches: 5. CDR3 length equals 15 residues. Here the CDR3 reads CASSPRDRGQETQYF. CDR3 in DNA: TGTGCCAGCAGTCCGCGGGACAGGGGTCAAGAGACCCAGTACTTC.

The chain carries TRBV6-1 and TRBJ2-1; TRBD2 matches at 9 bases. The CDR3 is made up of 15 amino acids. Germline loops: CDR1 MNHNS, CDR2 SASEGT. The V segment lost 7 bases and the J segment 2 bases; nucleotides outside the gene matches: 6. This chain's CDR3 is CASTRAGGTYNEQFF. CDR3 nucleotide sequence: TGTGCCAGCACCCGAGCGGGAGGCACCTACAATGAGCAGTTCTTC.

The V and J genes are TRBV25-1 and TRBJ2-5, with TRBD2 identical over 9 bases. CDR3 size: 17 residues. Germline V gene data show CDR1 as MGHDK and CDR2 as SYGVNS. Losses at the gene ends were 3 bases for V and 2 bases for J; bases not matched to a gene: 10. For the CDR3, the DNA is TGTGCCAGCAGTGAGGTCGTGGCGGGAGGGGTTCAAGAGACCCAGTACTTC. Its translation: CASSEVVAGGVQETQYF.

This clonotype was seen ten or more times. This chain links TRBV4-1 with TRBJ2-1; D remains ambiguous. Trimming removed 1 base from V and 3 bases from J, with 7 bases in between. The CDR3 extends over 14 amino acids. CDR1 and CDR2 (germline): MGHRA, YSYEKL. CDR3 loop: CASSQGGYYNEQFF. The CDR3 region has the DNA TGCGCCAGCAGCCAAGGTGGCTACTACAATGAGCAGTTCTTC.

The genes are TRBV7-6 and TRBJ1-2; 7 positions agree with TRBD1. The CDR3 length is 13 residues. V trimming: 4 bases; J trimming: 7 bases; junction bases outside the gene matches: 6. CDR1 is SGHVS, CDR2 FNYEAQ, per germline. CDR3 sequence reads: CASSSYRGSGYTF. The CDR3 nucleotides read TGTGCCAGCAGCTCTTACAGGGGCTCTGGCTACACCTTC. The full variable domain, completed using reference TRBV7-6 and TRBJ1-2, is GAGVSQSPRYKVTKRGQDVALRCDPISGHVSLYWYRQALGQGPEFLTYFNYEAQQDKSGLPNDRFSAERPEGSISTLTIQRTEQRDSAMYRCASSSYRGSGYTFGSGTRLTVV.

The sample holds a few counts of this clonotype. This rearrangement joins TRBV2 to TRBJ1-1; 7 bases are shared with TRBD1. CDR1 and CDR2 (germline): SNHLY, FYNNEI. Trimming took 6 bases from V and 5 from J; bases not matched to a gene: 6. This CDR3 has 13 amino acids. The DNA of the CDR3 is TGTGCCAGCAGGTTATCGGGACAGACTGAAGCTTTCTTT. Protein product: CASRLSGQTEAFF.